This T cell receptor beta chain appears in the sequencing data of a study of Graves' ophthalmopathy and Graves' hyperthyroidism. This clonotype was detected many times. Orbital computed tomography, together with clinical symptoms, serum thyroxine, TRAb and thyroid ultrasound, was used for diagnosis. Germline-derived CDR1 and CDR2 are MGHRA and YSYEKL. V shed 1 base and J shed 4 bases, with 10 bases lying between them. There are 14 residues in the CDR3. From RNA, the CDR3 regions of TCR beta chains were amplified and sequenced. The workflow started with a first-round RT-PCR run with HTBI primers and then moved on to a second-round multiplex PCR. From the multiplex PCR reads, TCRdb called clonotypes with MiXCR, one entry per CDR3 protein. The sample carries 150,000 to 200,000 distinct CDR3 sequences, 30% to 45% recorded once.

The V call is TRBV4-1, the J call TRBJ1-1; possible D gene TRBD1, 5 bases. The sequence came from a man aged 30 to 45 with Graves' ophthalmopathy. The sample taken for sequencing was peripheral blood. The chain's CDR3 is CASSQVRGVTEAFF. CDR3 nucleotide sequence: TGCGCCAGCAGCCAAGTTCGAGGGGTCACTGAAGCTTTCTTT.